The clone carrying this T cell receptor (beta chain) was seen ten or more times. Its antigen is unidentified. The data stem from a study of CD8 T cells in ankylosing spondylitis. V lost 0 bases, J lost 3 bases, and 2 bases stayed unmatched. The CDR3 runs to 14 residues. Germline V gene lookup returns CDR1 SGHRS and CDR2 YFSETQ. TCR beta libraries were made by quantitative 5'-RACE with molecular barcodes. TCRdb re-derived calls from the 5' RACE reads in MiXCR, one entry per CDR3 protein. The sample contains approximately 42,000 distinct CDR3 sequences, 8% to 13% of which appear only once. Study-wide results and limits: The clones that were linked to disease were reported to be significantly enriched in matched synovial fluid samples from ankylosing spondylitis patients. It appeared that ankylosing spondylitis blood was characterized by a TCR beta motif of seven or eight highly homologous variants.

The rearrangement joins TRBV5-1 to TRBJ1-1, with 7 bases matching TRBD1. The material sequenced was blood, either unsorted or a sorted T cell fraction (not recorded which). This TCR came from a male donor with ankylosing spondylitis or in good health (not recorded which). The CDR3 sequence is CASSLDRGDTEAFF. The CDR3 region has the DNA TGCGCCAGCAGCTTGGACAGGGGAGACACTGAAGCTTTCTTT.